The clone carrying this T cell receptor beta chain has at least ten counts. Its antigen remains unidentified. A read error may account for a junction end that differs from germline. This specimen comes from a study of T cells in Graves' hyperthyroidism and ophthalmopathy. Study-level results: Model predictions of ophthalmopathy came a median approximately seven months before onset.

There were TCR beta CDR3 regions amplified from RNA transcripts. RT-PCR in the first round (using the HTBI primer set) targeted the TCR CDR3. TCRdb re-analysed the multiplex PCR reads in MiXCR, keeping a single row per CDR3 protein. The sample shows about 400,000 distinct CDR3 sequences, about 16% of them seen only once. The CDR3 contains 16 residues. The germline gives CDR1 MNHEY, CDR2 SMNVEV (reference sequence). The rearrangement uses TRBV27 and TRBJ2-5, with TRBD2 matching over 9 bases. The sample was blood. The sequence came from a woman in her twenties or thirties with Graves' hyperthyroidism. As DNA, the CDR3 is TGTGCCAGCAGCTTATACCTTAGCGGGAGTCAAGAGACCCAGTACTTC. Its protein is CASSLYLSGSQETQYF.